These 13 T cell receptor beta chains were all obtained from the same sample, sequenced in a study of CXCR3-negative and CXCR3-positive naive CD8 T cells. TRB cDNA was prepared as libraries by UMI-labeled 5' RACE. TCRdb re-called the 5' RACE reads and shows each CDR3 protein once, DNA omitted. This listing includes around 140,000 distinct CDR3 sequences. Study findings and constraints: Against CXCR3-negative naive cells, CXCR3-positive naive cells showed more hydrophobic TRB CDR3s.

Antigen specificity for these receptors is unknown. What was sequenced was naive CXCR3+ CD8+ T cells from blood. Sample subset: CD45RO-CCR7+CD27+CD95- naive CD8+ T cells expressing CXCR3 (TNR3+). Receptor source: a human donor in good health. Some clones in this sample may be carry-over from other donors' samples.

The chain has TRBV2 and TRBJ2-7; TCRdb indicates TRBD1, and absent DNA this call remains unverified. This CDR3 has 14 amino acids. Germline V CDR1 and CDR2: SNHLY, FYNNEI. The CDR3 protein is CAGLTRDKAPEQYF.

The V call is TRBV7-3, the J call TRBJ1-1; TCRdb reports TRBD1, a call that lacks DNA to check it against. There are 11 residues in the CDR3. The germline V gene has CDR1 SGHTA and CDR2 FQGTGA. CDR3 sequence reads: CASSKGGEAFF.

CDR3 residues: CSVDGSQYGYTF. V gene TRBV29-1 combines with J gene TRBJ1-2. The germline CDR1 and CDR2 sequences are SQVTM and ANQGSEA. The CDR3 spans 12 residues.

The rearrangement joins TRBV19 to TRBJ2-3; TCRdb calls TRBD2, which cannot be checked without DNA. The germline V gene encodes CDR1 LNHDA and CDR2 SQIVND (reference sequence). The CDR3 extends over 16 amino acids. CDR3 sequence reads: CASSGSLAGGPDTQYF.

The chain carries TRBV7-9 and TRBJ2-7. The CDR3 loop spans 12 amino acids. CDR1 is SEHNR, CDR2 FQNEAQ, per germline (reference sequence). CDR3 amino acids: CASSRGLYEQYF.

The rearrangement links TRBV29-1 to TRBJ2-1; the TCRdb D gene call, TRBD1, has no DNA to confirm it. The CDR3 consists of 13 residues. CDR1 and CDR2 (germline): SQVTM, ANQGSEA. The CDR3 loop reads CSVESPAGDEQFF.

The gene calls are TRBV13 and TRBJ2-5. The CDR3 is 14 amino acids. From germline, CDR1 is PRHDT and CDR2 FYEKMQ (reference sequence). The CDR3 reads CASSSALRLETQYF.

The rearrangement links TRBV9 to TRBJ2-1; with no DNA, the TCRdb D assignment of TRBD2 cannot be verified. CDR1 SGDLS and CDR2 YYNGEE come from the germline V gene. The CDR3 has 18 residues. The CDR3 region is CASSTSLAGGPSYNEQFF. The variable domain in full, with the rest retrieved from reference TRBV9 and TRBJ2-1, is DSGVTQTPKHLITATGQRVTLRCSPRSGDLSVYWYQQSLDQGLQFLIQYYNGEERAKGNILERFSAQQFPDLHSELNLSSLELGDSALYFCASSTSLAGGPSYNEQFFGPGTRLTVL.

The chain carries TRBV29-1 and TRBJ2-1; the TCRdb call, TRBD2, lacks DNA for checking. Germline loops: CDR1 SQVTM, CDR2 ANQGSEA. The CDR3 loop spans 15 amino acids. The CDR3: CSVEKAGGPYNEQFF.

The CDR3 is CASSLARFDEQFF. The J gene is TRBJ2-1, the V gene TRBV7-2. The CDR3 runs to 13 residues. Germline CDR1 reads SGHTA; CDR2 reads FQGNSA.

The chain combines TRBV5-6 with TRBJ2-5; TCRdb proposes TRBD2, but this gene call is untestable without DNA. The germline gives CDR1 SGHDT, CDR2 YYEEEE. This CDR3 has 16 residues. This chain's CDR3 is CASSAIAGGPQETQYF.

V gene TRBV29-1 combines with J gene TRBJ1-1; the D call of TRBD1 rests on TCRdb alone, since no DNA is present to check it. There are 16 residues in the CDR3. Germline CDR1 SQVTM, CDR2 ANQGSEA. CDR3 residues: CSVLGGSLGFSTEAFF.

This chain uses TRBV7-7 with TRBJ2-7. The CDR3 length is 15 residues. Per germline, CDR1 SSHAT and CDR2 FNYEAQ (reference sequence). This chain's CDR3 is CASSLAPNAHYEQYF.